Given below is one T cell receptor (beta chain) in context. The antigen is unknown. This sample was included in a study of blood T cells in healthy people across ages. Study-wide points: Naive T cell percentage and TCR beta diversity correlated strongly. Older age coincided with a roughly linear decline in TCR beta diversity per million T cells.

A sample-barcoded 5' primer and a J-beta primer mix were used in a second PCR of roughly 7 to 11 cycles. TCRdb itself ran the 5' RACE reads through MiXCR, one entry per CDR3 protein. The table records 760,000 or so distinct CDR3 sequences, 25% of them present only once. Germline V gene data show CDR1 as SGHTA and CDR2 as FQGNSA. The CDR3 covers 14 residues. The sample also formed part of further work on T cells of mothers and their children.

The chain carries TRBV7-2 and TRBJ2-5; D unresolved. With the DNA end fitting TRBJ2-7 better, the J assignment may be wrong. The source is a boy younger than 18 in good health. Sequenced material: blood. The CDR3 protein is CASSLTELSYEQYF. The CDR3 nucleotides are TGTGCCAGCAGCTTAACGGAACTCTCCTACGAGCAGTACTTC.